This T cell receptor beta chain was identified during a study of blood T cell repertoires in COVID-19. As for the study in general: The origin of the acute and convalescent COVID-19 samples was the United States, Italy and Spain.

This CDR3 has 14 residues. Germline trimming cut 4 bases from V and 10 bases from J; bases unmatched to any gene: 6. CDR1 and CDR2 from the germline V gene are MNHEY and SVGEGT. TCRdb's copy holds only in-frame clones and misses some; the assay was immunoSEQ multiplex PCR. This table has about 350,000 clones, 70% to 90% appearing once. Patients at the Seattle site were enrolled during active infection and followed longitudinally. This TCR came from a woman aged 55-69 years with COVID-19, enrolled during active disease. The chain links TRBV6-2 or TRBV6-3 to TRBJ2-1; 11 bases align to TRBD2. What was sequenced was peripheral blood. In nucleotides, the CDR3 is TGTGCCAGCAGTTTGGCTAGCGGGGGGTTAGAGCAGTTCTTC. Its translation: CASSLASGGLEQFF.